The source of this T cell receptor (beta chain) is a study of CD8+ T cells in alopecia areata. The V and J ends lost 0 bases and 1 base respectively, with 6 bases between them. Germline lookup yields CDR1 SQVTM and CDR2 ANQGSEA. The CDR3 consists of 13 residues. A few counts support this clone. The authors extracted RNA and reverse transcribed it into cDNA as the sequencing template. The table came from immunoSEQ multiplex PCR; TCRdb's copy has only in-frame clones and leaves some out. The sample has about 150,000 clones, about 60% seen once. This sequence originates from a human donor with alopecia areata. This chain joins TRBV29-1 and TRBJ1-1; D gene ambiguous. Sequencing used CD4+ T cells sorted from blood, obtained at week 0. The CDR3 reads CSVEDASNTEAFF. The CDR3 region has the DNA TGCAGCGTTGAAGATGCCTCGAACACTGAAGCTTTCTTT.